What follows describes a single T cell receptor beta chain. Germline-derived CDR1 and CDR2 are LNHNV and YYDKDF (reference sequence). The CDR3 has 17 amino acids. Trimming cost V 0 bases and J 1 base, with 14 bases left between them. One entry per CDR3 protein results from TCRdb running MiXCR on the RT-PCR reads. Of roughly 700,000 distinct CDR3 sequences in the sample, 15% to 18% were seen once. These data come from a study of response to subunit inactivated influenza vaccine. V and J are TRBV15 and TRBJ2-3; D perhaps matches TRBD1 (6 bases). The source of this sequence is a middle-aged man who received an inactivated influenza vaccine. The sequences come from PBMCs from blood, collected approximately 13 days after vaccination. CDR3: CATSRDPPGAGTDTQYF. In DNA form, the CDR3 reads TGTGCCACCAGCAGAGATCCGCCAGGGGCTGGCACAGATACGCAGTATTTT.